Shown below are 14 T cell receptor beta chains from a single sample sequenced in a study of T cell repertoires in cytomegalovirus infection. MiXCR was run by TCRdb on the reads, yielding one entry per CDR3 protein. This sample carries about 110,000 distinct CDR3 sequences, approximately 28% of them seen once, and the ten largest clones take approximately 78%. Antigens of these TCRs are unknown. The source was CD8+ T cells from cultured PBMCs, collected from culture after CMV antigen stimulation. The receptors shown here come from a human donor in good health (CMV status not recorded). Some clones in this sample may be carry-over from other donors' samples.

The rearrangement joins TRBV3-1 to TRBJ2-1; D might be TRBD1 (6 bases). The CDR3 totals 15 residues. Germline lookup yields CDR1 LGHDT and CDR2 YNNKEL (reference sequence). V lost 0 bases, J lost 8 bases, and 14 bases lay in between. DNA for the CDR3: TGTGCCAGCAGCCAAGATGGGACACCTGGGCATGAGCAGTTCTTC. Protein sequence: CASSQDGTPGHEQFF.

The CDR3 loop is CATSAPGRGNQPQHF. CDR3 in DNA: TGTGCCACCAGTGCCCCGGGAAGGGGAAATCAGCCCCAGCATTTT. This rearrangement joins TRBV24-1 to TRBJ1-5; D might be TRBD1 (5 bases). Trimming stripped 5 bases from V and 4 bases from J, with 14 bases between. Germline CDR1 KGHDR, CDR2 SFDVKD. The CDR3 length is 15 residues.

This clonotype turned up a few times. The V and J genes are TRBV20-1 and TRBJ2-1; D may be TRBD1 or TRBD2 (6 bases each). Trimming removed 6 bases at V and 6 bases at J, with 15 bases between. The CDR3 runs to 13 residues. In germline, CDR1 is DFQATT, CDR2 SNEGSKA (reference sequence). CDR3 in DNA: TGCAGTGCCCTTGTGGGGGGCCGCAATGAGCAGTTCTTC. Translating gives CSALVGGRNEQFF.

This rearrangement joins TRBV4-2 to TRBJ1-5; D not certain. Germline V lookup: CDR1 LGHNA, CDR2 YNFKEQ. V was clipped by 0 bases and J by 4 bases, with 1 base between them. The CDR3 totals 12 residues. CDR3 in amino acids: CASSQDNQPQHF. The CDR3 bases are TGTGCCAGCAGCCAAGATAATCAGCCCCAGCATTTT.

The chain recombines TRBV19 with TRBJ2-7; 8 bases line up with TRBD1. The germline V gene encodes CDR1 LNHDA and CDR2 SQIVND (reference sequence). The CDR3 spans 16 residues. Trimming removed 6 bases from V and 7 bases from J; junction bases left unmatched: 17. CDR3 region: CASSDPDRAFLGEQYF. DNA for the CDR3: TGTGCCAGTAGCGACCCGGACAGGGCTTTTCTCGGAGAGCAGTACTTC.

This clonotype was recorded many times. The gene calls are TRBV9 and TRBJ1-2; TRBD1 matches at 10 bases. The CDR3 loop spans 15 amino acids. V shed 3 bases, J shed 3 bases, and the junction held 5 bases outside the gene matches. CDR1 is SGDLS, CDR2 YYNGEE, per germline. CDR3 residues: CASSATGQGYYGYTF. As DNA, the CDR3 is TGTGCCAGCAGCGCCACGGGACAGGGGTACTATGGCTACACCTTC.

V is TRBV5-1 and J is TRBJ2-1; D is unclear. The CDR3 contains 15 residues. The ends were cut back, 0 bases at V and 7 bases at J, with 14 bases in the middle. Germline V gene lookup returns CDR1 SGHRS and CDR2 YFSETQ. DNA for the CDR3: TGCGCCAGCAGCTTGGGGTCCCCTGCATGGAATGAGCAGTTCTTC. It translates to CASSLGSPAWNEQFF.

V and J are TRBV12-3 or TRBV12-4 and TRBJ1-2, with no clear D. The CDR3 totals 15 residues. V shed 1 base and J shed 0 bases, with 9 bases lying between them. In DNA form, the CDR3 reads TGTGCCAGCAGTTTAGGCTCTCCAGCTAACTATGGCTACACCTTC. Its translation is CASSLGSPANYGYTF.

The V gene is TRBV28, the J gene TRBJ2-2, with 9 bases that match TRBD1. Germline values: CDR1 MDHEN, CDR2 SYDVKM. The CDR3 is made up of 15 amino acids. V lost 6 bases and J lost 6; bases outside the gene matches: 8. In DNA form, the CDR3 reads TGTGCCAGCAGGACCGGGACAGGGCTCTCCGGGGAGCTGTTTTTT. It yields the protein CASRTGTGLSGELFF.

The CDR3 sequence is CASSSPPSLPTDTQYF. CDR3 in DNA: TGTGCCAGCAGCTCCCCTCCCAGCCTCCCCACAGATACGCAGTATTTT. V is TRBV7-2 and J is TRBJ2-3; D is unclear. Germline assignment: CDR1 SGHTA and CDR2 FQGNSA. CDR3 size: 16 residues. V lost 4 bases to trimming and J lost 2 bases, with 16 bases between them.

This chain joins TRBV7-9 and TRBJ2-1; D not certain. Trimming pared 4 bases from V and 10 bases from J, leaving 11 bases between. The CDR3 has 12 residues. Germline values: CDR1 SEHNR, CDR2 FQNEAQ (reference sequence). Here the CDR3 reads CASSSSSREQFF. The DNA for the CDR3 is TGTGCCAGCAGCTCCTCATCCAGGGAGCAGTTCTTC. Full variable domain (outside the CDR3, taken from reference TRBV7-9 and TRBJ2-1): DTGVSQNPRHKITKRGQNVTFRCDPISEHNRLYWYRQTLGQGPEFLTYFQNEAQLEKSRLLSDRFSAERPKGSFSTLEIQRTEQGDSAMYLCASSSSSREQFFGPGTRLTVL.

The table lists this clonotype with a few counts. This chain links TRBV27 with TRBJ1-1; TRBD1 agrees at 9 bases. The CDR3 contains 11 residues. Germline assignment: CDR1 MNHEY and CDR2 SMNVEV (reference sequence). The CDR3 reads CATGTGLPAFF. The CDR3 coding sequence is TGTGCAACCGGGACAGGGCTTCCGGCTTTCTTT.

With regard to this clonotype: The junction shows a germline mismatch at one end, possibly a read error. The chain is built from TRBV7-9 and TRBJ1-6, with 10 bases matching TRBD1. Per the germline V gene, CDR1 is SEHNR and CDR2 is FQNEAQ (reference sequence). The CDR3 is 18 amino acids. This CDR3 is CASNFSPGQGTSNSPHHF. CDR3 in DNA: TGTGCCAGCAACTTTTCCCCGGGACAGGGGACGAGTAATTCACCCCACCACTTT.

This chain joins TRBV20-1 and TRBJ2-2, with 7 bases lining up with TRBD1. The germline V gene encodes CDR1 DFQATT and CDR2 SNEGSKA (reference sequence). Trimming took 5 bases from V and 5 from J; bases not matched to a gene: 8. The CDR3 has 14 amino acids. The CDR3 loop is CSALDRVLTGELFF. CDR3 DNA sequence: TGCAGTGCTTTAGACAGGGTTTTAACCGGGGAGCTGTTTTTT.